One and the same sample provided the 30 T cell receptor beta chains below, sequenced in a study of blood T cells in healthy people across ages. Through a sample-barcoded 5' primer and a J-beta primer mix, a second PCR was run for roughly 7 to 11 cycles. TCRdb analysed the 5' RACE reads with MiXCR anew, one entry per CDR3 protein. Found here are over 950,000 distinct CDR3 sequences, around two fifths of them singletons; the top ten hold roughly 14%. The sequenced material came from blood. These receptors were taken from a man younger than 30 in good health.

This clonotype has only a few counts. The CDR3 loop is CSARDLVRGMDNEQFF. The CDR3 DNA reads as TGCAGTGCTAGAGATTTGGTACGGGGAATGGACAATGAGCAGTTCTTC. The chain employs TRBV20-1 and TRBJ2-1; possible D gene TRBD2, 5 bases. V lost 0 bases to trimming and J lost 5 bases, with 17 bases between them. The CDR3 runs to 16 residues. CDR1 and CDR2 (germline): DFQATT, SNEGSKA (reference sequence).

Remarks on this clonotype: The limits of the CDR3 on the DNA are not certain, so only TCRdb's listed CDR3 is given. V usage is TRBV27 and J usage is TRBJ2-2. The CDR3 spans 17 residues, counting both ends. The germline V gene encodes CDR1 MNHEY and CDR2 SMNVEV (reference sequence). The CDR3 loop is CASSLRAGFANTGELFF.

The CDR3 here is CASSVPGGGYTF. CDR3 in DNA: TGTGCCAGCAGCGTCCCCGGCGGTGGCTACACCTTC. The rearrangement joins TRBV9 to TRBJ1-2, with no clear D. Germline V gives CDR1 SGDLS, CDR2 YYNGEE. The CDR3 totals 12 residues. The germline V and J ends were trimmed by 2 bases and 7 bases, with 9 bases remaining between them.

This chain uses TRBV7-2 with TRBJ1-1, with D tentatively TRBD1 (6 bases). Trimming stripped 4 bases from V and 6 bases from J, with 15 bases between. In germline, CDR1 is SGHTA, CDR2 FQGNSA. The CDR3 has 14 residues. The CDR3 sequence is CASSSLNRDSEAFF. The CDR3 DNA reads TGTGCCAGCAGCTCTCTTAACAGGGACTCTGAAGCTTTCTTT.

This clonotype showed up many times. This rearrangement joins TRBV12-5 to TRBJ2-3; D unresolved. This CDR3 has 14 residues. The V and J ends lost 7 bases and 2 bases respectively, with 13 bases between them. CDR1 LGHNT and CDR2 FRNRAP come from the germline V gene. The CDR3 DNA reads TGTGCTAGTGCCATCGGCTCGGCCACAGATACGCAGTATTTT. Translating it yields CASAIGSATDTQYF.

This clonotype came up many times. The chain uses TRBV11-2 and TRBJ2-2, with D possibly matching TRBD2 (5 bases). The CDR3 runs to 13 residues. Trimming left V 6 bases short and J 3 bases short, with 8 bases between. The germline gives CDR1 SGHAT, CDR2 FQNNGV. CDR3 DNA: TGTGCCAGCAGTCCCGGGGACACCGGGGAGCTGTTTTTT. It specifies CASSPGDTGELFF.

This clonotype was counted only a few times. The gene calls are TRBV7-2 and TRBJ2-5, with unresolved D. There are 14 residues in the CDR3. V lost 1 base and J 5 bases, leaving 11 bases between the germline ends. The germline gives CDR1 SGHTA, CDR2 FQGNSA. The CDR3 here is CASSLVLGWETQYF. CDR3 nucleotide sequence: TGTGCCAGCAGCTTAGTTTTAGGCTGGGAGACCCAGTACTTC.

This chain joins TRBV2 and TRBJ2-3; maybe TRBD2 (7 bases). Germline V gene sequence: CDR1 SNHLY, CDR2 FYNNEI. This CDR3 has 14 residues. V was trimmed by 5 bases and J by 4 bases, leaving 13 bases between them. The CDR3, as DNA: TGTGCCAGCAGTAACACGGGGGGCTCAGATACGCAGTATTTT. Amino acids: CASSNTGGSDTQYF.

The V call is TRBV11-2, the J call TRBJ2-7; 7 bases align to TRBD1. Trimming cost V 1 base and J 2 bases; bases outside gene matches: 2. The CDR3 consists of 14 residues. Germline lookup yields CDR1 SGHAT and CDR2 FQNNGV. The CDR3 spells CASSLGGQPYEQYF. CDR3 nucleotide sequence: TGTGCCAGCAGCTTAGGGGGACAGCCCTACGAGCAGTACTTC.

This clonotype has only a few counts. V usage is TRBV7-9 and J usage is TRBJ1-1, with D unclear. The CDR3 sequence is 12 residues long. Per germline, CDR1 SEHNR and CDR2 FQNEAQ (reference sequence). V lost 2 bases, J lost 3 bases, and 4 bases lay in between. The DNA for the CDR3 is TGTGCCAGCAGCTTACAGGACACTGAAGCTTTCTTT. Translated: CASSLQDTEAFF.

This clonotype was detected only a few times. The chain recombines TRBV27 with TRBJ2-5, with 10 bases identical to TRBD2. From germline, CDR1 is MNHEY and CDR2 SMNVEV (reference sequence). The CDR3 is 17 residues long. J was trimmed by 4 bases and V by 5 bases; bases with no gene match: 13. In nucleotides, the CDR3 is TGTGCCAGCAGTCCGCAAGGAGCGGGGGGGCCGGGAGAGACCCAGTACTTC. Its protein is CASSPQGAGGPGETQYF.

This clonotype was counted only a few times. V usage is TRBV7-6 and J usage is TRBJ1-6, with D unresolved. The germline CDR1 and CDR2 sequences are SGHVS and FNYEAQ. V lost 0 bases and J 8 bases, leaving 14 bases between the germline ends. CDR3 size: 16 residues. The CDR3: CASSLAEAFGDSPLHF. The CDR3 region has the DNA TGTGCCAGCAGCTTAGCCGAAGCTTTTGGGGATTCACCCCTCCACTTT.

The CDR3 DNA reads TGCGCCAGCAGCCAAGATACAAGAGGGCCTCCCTATGGCTACACCTTC. Protein: CASSQDTRGPPYGYTF. This chain links TRBV4-3 with TRBJ1-2, with D unresolved. The germline V gene encodes CDR1 LGHNA and CDR2 YSLEER. V lost 0 bases to trimming and J lost 4 bases, with 15 bases between them. The CDR3 totals 16 residues.

The V call is TRBV12-3 or TRBV12-4, the J call TRBJ2-1, with D possibly TRBD1 on 5 matching bases. This CDR3 is 15 amino acids long. Deletions cut 5 bases from V and 9 bases from J, with 20 bases between. CDR3 sequence: CASSPSGQPLGEQFF. CDR3 sequence (DNA): TGTGCCAGCAGTCCATCAGGGCAGCCTCTTGGTGAGCAGTTCTTC.

V is TRBV6-1 and J is TRBJ1-1; 7 bases map to TRBD1. This CDR3 is built from 17 residues. V shed 5 bases and J 4 bases; nucleotides not matched to a gene: 16. Germline assignment: CDR1 MNHNS and CDR2 SASEGT. In DNA form, the CDR3 reads TGTGCCAGCAGTCGAAGAGCGCCGACAGGGACGGGCACTGAAGCTTTCTTT. Translating gives CASSRRAPTGTGTEAFF.

This chain connects TRBV24-1 to TRBJ2-1, with TRBD2 as a possible D gene (6 bases). CDR1 and CDR2 from the germline V gene are KGHDR and SFDVKD. The CDR3 has 15 amino acids. V was clipped by 12 bases and J by 3 bases, with 20 bases between them. The CDR3 sequence is CAPRVGGEYYNEQFF. The CDR3 region has the DNA TGTGCCCCACGCGTGGGCGGGGAATACTACAATGAGCAGTTCTTC.

The chain links TRBV9 to TRBJ2-6; no firm D call. Germline lookup yields CDR1 SGDLS and CDR2 YYNGEE. This CDR3 spans 13 amino acids. Trimming removed 3 bases from V and 2 bases from J, with 3 bases in between. CDR3 protein: CASSAPGANVLTF. DNA of the CDR3: TGTGCCAGCAGCGCCCCTGGGGCCAACGTCCTGACTTTC.

J is TRBJ1-1 and V is TRBV27; 10 bases fit TRBD1. CDR3 length equals 15 residues. Germline CDR1 and CDR2: MNHEY and SMNVEV (reference sequence). Losses at the gene ends were 6 bases for V and 7 bases for J; bases not matched to a gene: 11. CDR3 nucleotides: TGTGCCAGCAGCCCAACCGGGACAGGGGCTAGTGAAGCTTTCTTT. This translates into CASSPTGTGASEAFF.

The rearrangement uses TRBV25-1 and TRBJ2-6; maybe TRBD1 (6 bases). V was trimmed by 11 bases and J by 0 bases, leaving 14 bases between them. There are 15 residues in the CDR3. In germline, CDR1 is MGHDK, CDR2 SYGVNS. The CDR3 nucleotides read TGTGCCGTGGACAGCGCAGCCTCTGGGGCCAACGTCCTGACTTTC. Its translation is CAVDSAASGANVLTF.

This clonotype showed up just a few times. This chain uses TRBV4-3 with TRBJ1-2; D might be TRBD1 (6 bases). Trimming stripped 3 bases from V and 0 bases from J, with 14 bases between. In germline, CDR1 is LGHNA, CDR2 YSLEER. There are 16 residues in the CDR3. CDR3 sequence reads: CASSHLRGGTNYGYTF. The CDR3 DNA reads as TGCGCCAGCAGCCACCTGAGGGGGGGAACTAACTATGGCTACACCTTC.

V is TRBV10-3 and J is TRBJ2-5; TRBD2 aligns across 7 bases. There are 15 residues in the CDR3. CDR1 is ENHRY, CDR2 SYGVKD, per germline. The trim removed 7 bases at V and 4 bases at J, leaving 12 bases unmatched. The CDR3 nucleotides read TGTGCCATCACCTCCCGAGCGGGGAGCGGAGAGACCCAGTACTTC. Translated, it gives CAITSRAGSGETQYF.

This clonotype was found a few times. The V call is TRBV9, the J call TRBJ2-5; D remains ambiguous. The germline V gene has CDR1 SGDLS and CDR2 YYNGEE. The CDR3 has 15 amino acids. Trimming cost V 3 bases and J 4 bases, with 16 bases left between them. CDR3 in DNA: TGTGCCAGCAGCGAGGATTACGACGGCGGAGAGACCCAGTACTTC. Translated: CASSEDYDGGETQYF. Complete variable domain (other parts from reference TRBV9 and TRBJ2-5): DSGVTQTPKHLITATGQRVTLRCSPRSGDLSVYWYQQSLDQGLQFLIQYYNGEERAKGNILERFSAQQFPDLHSELNLSSLELGDSALYFCASSEDYDGGETQYFGPGTRLLVL.

The chain links TRBV3-1 to TRBJ1-5, with a tentative D call TRBD1 (5 bases). CDR3 length: 15 residues. Per the germline V gene, CDR1 is LGHDT and CDR2 is YNNKEL (reference sequence). Trimming pared 3 bases from V and 5 bases from J, leaving 14 bases between. CDR3 region: CASSHGTDRDQPQHF. The CDR3 DNA sequence: TGTGCCAGCAGCCACGGGACGGATCGGGATCAGCCCCAGCATTTT.

This sequence joins TRBV20-1 and TRBJ1-2; 7 bases line up with TRBD1. Germline-derived CDR1 and CDR2 are DFQATT and SNEGSKA (reference sequence). CDR3 length equals 14 residues. V was pared by 3 bases and J by 4 bases, with 8 bases of the junction left unmatched. The CDR3 protein is CSASVDRVGYGYTF. The CDR3 region has the DNA TGCAGTGCTAGCGTTGACAGGGTGGGCTATGGCTACACCTTC.

This clonotype occurred once. A much larger clone sits a single nucleotide away, making a read error possible. It is likely a read error, because the conserved phenylalanine at the end of the CDR3 is missing. The chain combines TRBV27 with TRBJ2-1; D tentatively reads TRBD1 or TRBD2 (5 bases each). Germline CDR1 MNHEY, CDR2 SMNVEV (reference sequence). The CDR3 has 15 residues. V was pared by 4 bases and J by 4 bases, with 14 bases between. CDR3 DNA sequence: TGTGCCAGCAGTTCGCTTACGGGGCGTTACAATGAGCAGTTCTAC. Encoded protein: CASSSLTGRYNEQFY.

The chain joins TRBV14 to TRBJ1-2; D remains ambiguous. Germline V lookup: CDR1 SGHDN, CDR2 FVKESK. The CDR3 has 14 residues. V dropped 0 bases and J dropped 5 bases, with 10 bases sitting between them. The CDR3 sequence: CASSQDRRLYGYTF. The CDR3 coding sequence is TGTGCCAGCAGCCAAGATCGCAGGCTGTATGGCTACACCTTC.

The chain joins TRBV5-6 to TRBJ2-1; 9 bases agree with TRBD1. The CDR3 loop spans 15 amino acids. In germline, CDR1 is SGHDT, CDR2 YYEEEE. With 1 base clipped from V and 7 bases from J, the junction kept 6 bases outside the gene matches. The CDR3 sequence: CASSLLDRGNNEQFF. As DNA, the CDR3 is TGTGCCAGCAGCTTGTTGGACAGGGGTAATAATGAGCAGTTCTTC.

This clonotype occurred many times. The CDR3 spells CASSPRTSYEQYF. CDR3 bases: TGTGCCAGCAGTCCTAGGACCTCCTACGAGCAGTACTTC. V and J are TRBV27 and TRBJ2-7; D gene unclear. Germline CDR1 reads MNHEY; CDR2 reads SMNVEV (reference sequence). V was cut by 5 bases and J by 0 bases, with 8 bases left in between. This CDR3 spans 13 amino acids.

The chain couples TRBV4-2 to TRBJ2-3; D gene uncertain. The V end lost 2 bases, the J end lost 3 bases, and 6 bases lay between the germline ends. Germline V lookup: CDR1 LGHNA, CDR2 YNFKEQ. The length of the CDR3 is 13 residues. This CDR3 reads CASSQMGTDTQYF. CDR3 DNA: TGTGCCAGCAGCCAAATGGGGACAGATACGCAGTATTTT.

For the CDR3, the DNA is TGCAGTGCTACTGAGGGAGGGGTAAATGAAAAACTGTTTTTT. This translates into CSATEGGVNEKLFF. The rearrangement uses TRBV20-1 and TRBJ1-4; tentative D call: TRBD1 (5 bases). Between the trimmed V and J ends, which lost 4 bases and 5 bases, there was a span of 14 bases. Germline CDR1 reads DFQATT; CDR2 reads SNEGSKA (reference sequence). The CDR3 has 14 residues.